The 6 T cell receptor beta chains below were found in one sample sequenced in a study of blood T cell repertoires in COVID-19. Profiled with immunoSEQ multiplex PCR; TCRdb holds only in-frame clones, not every one. Of about 53,000 clones listed, 90% to 95% were seen once; the top ten hold 3% to 4%. Sequencing used peripheral blood. These receptors originate from a human donor in a cohort sampled during active COVID-19.

This clone was found once. The chain combines TRBV24-1 with TRBJ1-2; a possible D gene is TRBD1 (6 bases). CDR3 size: 14 residues. The germline V gene encodes CDR1 KGHDR and CDR2 SFDVKD. The V and J ends lost 3 bases and 2 bases respectively, with 9 bases between them. CDR3 in amino acids: CATSDATGNYGYTF. CDR3 sequence (DNA): TGTGCCACCAGTGATGCGACAGGCAACTATGGCTACACCTTC.

The rearrangement uses TRBV6-5 and TRBJ1-1, with D possibly being TRBD1 (6 bases). V was shortened by 7 bases and J by 4 bases, with 10 bases between the two germline ends. CDR1 is MNHEY and CDR2 is SVGAGI in the germline V gene. CDR3 length: 12 amino acids. CDR3 region: CASTQGSTEAFF. The CDR3 coding sequence is TGTGCCAGCACGCAGGGGAGCACTGAAGCTTTCTTT.

The chain has TRBV27 and TRBJ1-6; TRBD1 matches 10 bases. V lost 5 bases, J lost 9 bases, and 13 bases stayed unmatched. CDR3 length equals 17 residues. Germline lookup yields CDR1 MNHEY and CDR2 SMNVEV (reference sequence). The CDR3 region is CASSPGQGTLGVSPLHF. The CDR3 region has the DNA TGTGCCAGCAGTCCGGGACAGGGGACCCTTGGGGTTTCACCCCTCCACTTT.

CDR3 residues: CASSPGTLGREQYF. In DNA form, the CDR3 reads TGTGCCAGCTCACCGGGGACTTTGGGGCGCGAGCAGTACTTC. The genes are TRBV18 and TRBJ2-7; TRBD2 is a possible D gene (6 bases). V dropped 3 bases and J dropped 6 bases, with 15 bases sitting between them. This CDR3 has 14 residues. CDR1 is KGHSH, CDR2 LQKENI, per germline.

The rearrangement links TRBV6-5 to TRBJ1-2, with D unclear. CDR3 size: 12 residues. The germline V gene has CDR1 MNHEY and CDR2 SVGAGI. V was trimmed by 6 bases and J by 3 bases, leaving 8 bases between them. The CDR3 nucleotides are TGTGCCAGCAGCCCCGGGGACTATGGCTACACCTTC. This codes for CASSPGDYGYTF.

V and J are TRBV6-6 and TRBJ2-5, with 8 bases matching TRBD2. The CDR3 sequence is 14 residues long. CDR1 and CDR2 (germline): MNHNY, SVGAGI (reference sequence). V was clipped by 2 bases and J by 5 bases; unmatched bases: 4. This CDR3 is CASSYRGGQETQYF. As DNA, the CDR3 is TGTGCCAGCAGTTACCGGGGGGGCCAGGAGACCCAGTACTTC.